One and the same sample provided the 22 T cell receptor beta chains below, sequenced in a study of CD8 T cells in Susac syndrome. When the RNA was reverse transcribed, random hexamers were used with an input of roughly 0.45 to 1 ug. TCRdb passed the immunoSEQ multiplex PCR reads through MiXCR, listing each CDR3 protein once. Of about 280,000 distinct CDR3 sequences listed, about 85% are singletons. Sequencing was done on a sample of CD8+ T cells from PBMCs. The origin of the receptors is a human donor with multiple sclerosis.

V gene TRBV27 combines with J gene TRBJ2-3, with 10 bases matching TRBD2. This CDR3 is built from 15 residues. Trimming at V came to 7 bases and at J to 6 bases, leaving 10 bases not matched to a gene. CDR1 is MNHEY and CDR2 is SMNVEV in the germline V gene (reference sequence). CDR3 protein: CASTFSGRPADTQYF. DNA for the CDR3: TGTGCCAGCACATTTAGCGGGAGGCCCGCGGATACGCAGTATTTT.

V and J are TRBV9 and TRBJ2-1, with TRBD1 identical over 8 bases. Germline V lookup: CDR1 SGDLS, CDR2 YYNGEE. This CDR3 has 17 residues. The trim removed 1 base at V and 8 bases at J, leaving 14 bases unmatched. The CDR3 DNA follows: TGTGCCAGCAGCGTAAGTTTTGGTGGGACAGGCGGTGATGAGCAGTTCTTC. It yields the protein CASSVSFGGTGGDEQFF.

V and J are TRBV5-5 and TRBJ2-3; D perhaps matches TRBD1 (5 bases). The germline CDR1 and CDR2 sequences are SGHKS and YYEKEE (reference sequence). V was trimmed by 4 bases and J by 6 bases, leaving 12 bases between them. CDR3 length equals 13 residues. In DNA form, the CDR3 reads TGTGCCAGCAGCCTACCCAGGGCCGATACGCAGTATTTT. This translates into CASSLPRADTQYF.

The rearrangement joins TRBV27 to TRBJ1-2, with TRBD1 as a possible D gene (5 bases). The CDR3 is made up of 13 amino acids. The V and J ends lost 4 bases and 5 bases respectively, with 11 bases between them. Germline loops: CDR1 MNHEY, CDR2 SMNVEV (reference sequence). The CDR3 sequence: CASSSNRYYGYTF. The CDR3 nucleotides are TGTGCCAGCAGTTCGAACAGGTATTATGGCTACACCTTC.

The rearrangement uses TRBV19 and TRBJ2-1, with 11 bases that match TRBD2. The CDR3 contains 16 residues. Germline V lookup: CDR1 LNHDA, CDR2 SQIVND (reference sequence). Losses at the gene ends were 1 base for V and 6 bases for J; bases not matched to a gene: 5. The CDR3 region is CASSIVPGTSGNEQFF. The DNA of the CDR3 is TGTGCCAGTAGTATAGTCCCGGGGACTAGCGGCAATGAGCAGTTCTTC.

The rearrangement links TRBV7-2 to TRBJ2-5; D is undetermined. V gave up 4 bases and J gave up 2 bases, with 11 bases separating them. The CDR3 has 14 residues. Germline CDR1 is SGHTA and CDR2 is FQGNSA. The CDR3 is CASSSQRPQETQYF. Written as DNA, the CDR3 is TGTGCCAGCAGCTCCCAGCGCCCACAAGAGACCCAGTACTTC.

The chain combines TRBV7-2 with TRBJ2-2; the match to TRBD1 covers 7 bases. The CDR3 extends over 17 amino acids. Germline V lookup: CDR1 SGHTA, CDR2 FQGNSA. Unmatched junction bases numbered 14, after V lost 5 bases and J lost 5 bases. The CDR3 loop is CASSLNRYRGGTGELFF. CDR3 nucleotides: TGTGCCAGCAGCCTAAACCGTTACAGGGGCGGAACCGGGGAGCTGTTTTTT.

CDR3 loop: CASSLAGINQPQHF. The CDR3 DNA reads as TGTGCCAGCAGCTTGGCAGGGATCAATCAGCCCCAGCATTTT. This chain connects TRBV7-9 to TRBJ1-5, with D maybe TRBD1 (5 bases). V was cut by 3 bases and J by 3 bases, with 9 bases left in between. Germline lookup yields CDR1 SEHNR and CDR2 FQNEAQ (reference sequence). CDR3 size: 14 residues. The whole variable domain, filled in from reference TRBV7-9 and TRBJ1-5, reads DTGVSQNPRHKITKRGQNVTFRCDPISEHNRLYWYRQTLGQGPEFLTYFQNEAQLEKSRLLSDRFSAERPKGSFSTLEIQRTEQGDSAMYLCASSLAGINQPQHFGDGTRLSIL.

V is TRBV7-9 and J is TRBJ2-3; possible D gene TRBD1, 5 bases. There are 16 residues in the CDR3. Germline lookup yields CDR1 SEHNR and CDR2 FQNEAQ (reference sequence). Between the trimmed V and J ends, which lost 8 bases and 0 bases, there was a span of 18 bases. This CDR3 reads CASGKWTTTSTDTQYF. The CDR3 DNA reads TGTGCCAGCGGGAAATGGACAACCACTAGCACAGATACGCAGTATTTT.

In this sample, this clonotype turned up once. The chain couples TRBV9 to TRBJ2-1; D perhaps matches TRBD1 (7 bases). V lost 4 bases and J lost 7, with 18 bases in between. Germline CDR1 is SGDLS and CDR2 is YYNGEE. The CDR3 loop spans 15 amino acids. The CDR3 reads CASSPGGTVRNEQFF. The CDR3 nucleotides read TGTGCCAGCAGCCCAGGGGGGACAGTGAGGAATGAGCAGTTCTTC.

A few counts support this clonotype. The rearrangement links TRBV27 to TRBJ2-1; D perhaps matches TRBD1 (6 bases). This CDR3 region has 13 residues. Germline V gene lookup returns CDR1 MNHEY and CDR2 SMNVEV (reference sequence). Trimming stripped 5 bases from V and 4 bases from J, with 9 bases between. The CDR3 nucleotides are TGTGCCAGCAGTACAGGGTTGTACAATGAGCAGTTCTTC. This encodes CASSTGLYNEQFF.

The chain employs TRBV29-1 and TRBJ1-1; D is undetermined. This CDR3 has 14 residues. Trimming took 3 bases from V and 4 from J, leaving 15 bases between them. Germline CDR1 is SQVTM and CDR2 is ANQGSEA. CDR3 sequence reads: CSVERLGKGTEAFF. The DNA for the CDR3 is TGCAGCGTTGAGCGGTTGGGTAAGGGCACTGAAGCTTTCTTT.

DNA of the CDR3: TGTGCCAGTAGGGGGACAGGGGGATTGCGCAATCAGCCCCAGCATTTT. Translating it yields CASRGTGGLRNQPQHF. The chain is built from TRBV19 and TRBJ1-5; TRBD1 matches 11 bases. The CDR3 runs 16 residues. The ends lost 6 bases at V and 2 bases at J; junction bases unmatched: 6. CDR1 and CDR2 from the germline V gene are LNHDA and SQIVND (reference sequence).

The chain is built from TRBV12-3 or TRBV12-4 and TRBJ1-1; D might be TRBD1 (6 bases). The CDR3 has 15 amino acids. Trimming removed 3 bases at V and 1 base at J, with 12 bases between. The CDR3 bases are TGTGCCAGCAGTTTTTCTGGGGGACAGAACACTGAAGCTTTCTTT. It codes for CASSFSGGQNTEAFF.

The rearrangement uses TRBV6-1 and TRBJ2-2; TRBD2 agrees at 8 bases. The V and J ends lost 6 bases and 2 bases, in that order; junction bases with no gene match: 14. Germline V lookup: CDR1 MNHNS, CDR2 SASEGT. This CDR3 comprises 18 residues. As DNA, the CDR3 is TGTGCCAGCAGCCGACGTACCCAGACTAGCGCCAACACCGGGGAGCTGTTTTTT. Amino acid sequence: CASSRRTQTSANTGELFF.

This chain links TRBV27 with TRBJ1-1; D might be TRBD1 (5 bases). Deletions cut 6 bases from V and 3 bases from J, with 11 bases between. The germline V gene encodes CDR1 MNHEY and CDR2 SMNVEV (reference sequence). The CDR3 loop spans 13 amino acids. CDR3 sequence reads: CASSADIYTEAFF. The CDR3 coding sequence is TGTGCCAGCAGCGCGGACATCTACACTGAAGCTTTCTTT.

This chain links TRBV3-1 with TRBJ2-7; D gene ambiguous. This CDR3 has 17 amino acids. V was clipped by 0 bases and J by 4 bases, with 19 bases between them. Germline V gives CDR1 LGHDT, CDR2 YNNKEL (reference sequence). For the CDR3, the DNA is TGTGCCAGCAGCCAAGATCTCAGAACAGCTTACCTATACGAGCAGTACTTC. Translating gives CASSQDLRTAYLYEQYF.

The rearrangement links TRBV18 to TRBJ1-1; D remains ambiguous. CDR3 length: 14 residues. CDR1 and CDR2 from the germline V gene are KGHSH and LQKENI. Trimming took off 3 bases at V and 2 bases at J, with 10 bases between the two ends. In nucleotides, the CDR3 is TGTGCCAGCTCACCGGAACGGATTAACACTGAAGCTTTCTTT. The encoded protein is CASSPERINTEAFF. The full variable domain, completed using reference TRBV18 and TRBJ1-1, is NAGVMQNPRHLVRRRGQEARLRCSPMKGHSHVYWYRQLPEEGLKFMVYLQKENIIDESGMPKERFSAEFPKEGPSILRIQQVVRGDSAAYFCASSPERINTEAFFGQGTRLTVV.

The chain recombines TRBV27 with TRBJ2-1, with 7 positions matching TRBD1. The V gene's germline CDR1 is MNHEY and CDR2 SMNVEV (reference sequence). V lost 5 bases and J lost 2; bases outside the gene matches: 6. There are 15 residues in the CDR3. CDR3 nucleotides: TGTGCCAGCAGTGATGGGACAGCTACCTACAATGAGCAGTTCTTC. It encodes CASSDGTATYNEQFF.

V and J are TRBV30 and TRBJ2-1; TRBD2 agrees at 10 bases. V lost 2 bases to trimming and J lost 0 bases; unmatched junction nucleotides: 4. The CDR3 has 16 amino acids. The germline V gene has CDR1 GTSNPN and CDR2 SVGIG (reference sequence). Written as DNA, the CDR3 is TGTGCCTGGAGTCTACTAGCGGGAACCTCCTACAATGAGCAGTTCTTC. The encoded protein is CAWSLLAGTSYNEQFF.

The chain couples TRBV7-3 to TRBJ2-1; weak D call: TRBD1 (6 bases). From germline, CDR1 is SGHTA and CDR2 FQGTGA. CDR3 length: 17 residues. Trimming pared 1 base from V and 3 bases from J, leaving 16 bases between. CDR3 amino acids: CASSLREQGEGYNEQFF. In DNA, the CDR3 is TGTGCCAGCAGCTTAAGAGAACAGGGAGAGGGCTACAATGAGCAGTTCTTC.

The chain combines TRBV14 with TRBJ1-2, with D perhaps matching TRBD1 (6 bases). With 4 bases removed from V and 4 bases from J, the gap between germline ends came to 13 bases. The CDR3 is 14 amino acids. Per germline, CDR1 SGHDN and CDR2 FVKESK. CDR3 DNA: TGTGCCAGCAGCCTCGGGACAACCGGCTATGGCTACACCTTC. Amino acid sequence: CASSLGTTGYGYTF. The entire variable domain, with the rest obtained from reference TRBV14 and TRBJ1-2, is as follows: EAGVTQFPSHSVIEKGQTVTLRCDPISGHDNLYWYRRVMGKEIKFLLHFVKESKQDESGMPNNRFLAERTGGTYSTLKVQPAELEDSGVYFCASSLGTTGYGYTFGSGTRLTVV.